The 24 T cell receptor beta chains below come from one sample, sequenced in a study of cytomegalovirus exposure and HLA in healthy donors. The primer mix had 60 Vbeta and 13 Jbeta primers. The assay was immunoSEQ multiplex PCR, and TCRdb's table has in-frame clones only and misses some. The sample has 150,000 to 200,000 clones, roughly 82% seen once. Specimen: PBMCs. These receptors came from a woman aged 50 to 65 in good health and CMV-seropositive.

The rearrangement links TRBV5-6 to TRBJ1-5; D remains ambiguous. The length of the CDR3 is 14 residues. CDR1 and CDR2 from the germline V gene are SGHDT and YYEEEE. V lost 3 bases and J 7 bases, leaving 14 bases between the germline ends. DNA for the CDR3: TGTGCCAGCAGCTCGGGGATGGGAGGGCAGCCCCAGCATTTT. It specifies CASSSGMGGQPQHF.

This chain uses TRBV5-1 with TRBJ2-2; D possibly corresponds to TRBD1 (6 bases). CDR1 is SGHRS and CDR2 is YFSETQ in the germline V gene. V gave up 5 bases and J gave up 5 bases, with 13 bases separating them. CDR3 size: 14 residues. The CDR3 DNA sequence: TGCGCCAGCAGTTTAAGGACAGTGACCGGGGAGCTGTTTTTT. Its protein product is CASSLRTVTGELFF.

Written as DNA, the CDR3 is TGTGCCAGTAGTATATTGGGGACAGGGGCTGAGACTGAAGCTTTCTTT. Translated: CASSILGTGAETEAFF. The chain couples TRBV19 to TRBJ1-1; 10 nucleotides align to TRBD1. In germline, CDR1 is LNHDA, CDR2 SQIVND (reference sequence). V lost 2 bases to trimming and J lost 5 bases; unmatched junction nucleotides: 8. The CDR3 has 16 amino acids.

V usage is TRBV19 and J usage is TRBJ1-1, with TRBD1 matching 7 bases. The CDR3 loop spans 14 amino acids. Germline lookup yields CDR1 LNHDA and CDR2 SQIVND (reference sequence). The J segment lost 1 base and the V segment lost 4 bases, leaving 3 bases of the junction unmatched. The CDR3 reads CASSNRQGNTEAFF. The CDR3 nucleotides read TGTGCCAGTAGTAACAGACAGGGGAACACTGAAGCTTTCTTT.

The chain links TRBV7-3 to TRBJ1-6, with D perhaps matching TRBD1 (5 bases). Deletions cut 0 bases from V and 10 bases from J, with 13 bases between. Germline V lookup: CDR1 SGHTA, CDR2 FQGTGA. The CDR3 loop spans 15 amino acids. The CDR3 spells CASSLTNGGGSPLHF. CDR3 sequence (DNA): TGTGCCAGCAGCTTAACGAACGGGGGTGGGTCACCCCTCCACTTT.

This rearrangement joins TRBV4-2 to TRBJ2-1; unclear D gene. This CDR3 has 16 residues. The germline V gene has CDR1 LGHNA and CDR2 YNFKEQ. V was shortened by 0 bases and J by 5 bases, with 14 bases between the two germline ends. Here the CDR3 reads CASSQDVARRDNEQFF. CDR3 nucleotides: TGTGCCAGCAGCCAAGATGTGGCTAGACGTGACAATGAGCAGTTCTTC.

This clone was recorded a few times. This chain links TRBV27 with TRBJ2-1; TRBD2 matches 9 bases. The CDR3 runs to 14 residues. V shed 5 bases and J 5 bases; nucleotides not matched to a gene: 4. Per the germline V gene, CDR1 is MNHEY and CDR2 is SMNVEV (reference sequence). The CDR3 reads CASSPGLANNEQFF. DNA of the CDR3: TGTGCCAGCAGTCCGGGACTAGCCAACAATGAGCAGTTCTTC.

The CDR3, as DNA: TGTGCCAGCAGCGTAGCCCTCGCCAGCGGGGGGGCAGCAGATACGCAGTATTTT. Its translation: CASSVALASGGAADTQYF. This chain links TRBV9 with TRBJ2-3; 10 nucleotides match TRBD2. Trimming at V came to 0 bases and at J to 4 bases, leaving 11 bases not matched to a gene. This CDR3 has 18 residues. Germline V CDR1 and CDR2: SGDLS, YYNGEE.

In this sample, this clone turned up once. V is TRBV2 and J is TRBJ2-5; TRBD2 agrees at 9 bases. TRBJ2-7 matches the DNA end more closely, so the J call is doubtful. This CDR3 is built from 15 residues. Per germline, CDR1 SNHLY and CDR2 FYNNEI. In nucleotides, the CDR3 is TGTGCCAGCAGAGCCGGCGTGACTAGCGGCTACGAGCAGTACTTC. This codes for CASRAGVTSGYEQYF.

This rearrangement joins TRBV7-9 to TRBJ1-2; D may be TRBD1 (5 bases). CDR1 and CDR2 (germline): SEHNR, FQNEAQ (reference sequence). V shed 1 base and J shed 8 bases, with 17 bases lying between them. The CDR3 runs to 15 residues. CDR3: CASSLGPGQREGYTF. The CDR3 nucleotides are TGTGCCAGCAGCTTAGGTCCAGGACAAAGGGAAGGCTACACCTTC.

The gene calls are TRBV6-6 and TRBJ2-1, with 7 positions matching TRBD1. V lost 6 bases, J lost 14 bases, and 13 bases stayed unmatched. The CDR3 runs to 13 residues. Germline assignment: CDR1 MNHNY and CDR2 SVGAGI (reference sequence). This chain's CDR3 is CASSSQGGGWKFF. CDR3 coding DNA: TGTGCCAGCAGCTCGCAAGGGGGCGGGTGGAAGTTCTTC.

This clone was observed once. V is TRBV14 and J is TRBJ2-7, with D possibly being TRBD1 (5 bases). The CDR3 spans 13 residues. Germline assignment: CDR1 SGHDN and CDR2 FVKESK. Trimming removed 8 bases at V and 2 bases at J, with 13 bases between. The CDR3 DNA reads as TGTGCCAGCCGTGGGCAGGGAACCTACGAGCAGTACTTC. Its protein product is CASRGQGTYEQYF.

The chain joins TRBV7-8 to TRBJ1-1; possible D gene TRBD1, 6 bases. Germline V gene data show CDR1 as SGHVS and CDR2 as FQNEAQ. The CDR3 spans 14 residues. V was clipped by 4 bases and J by 2 bases, with 11 bases between them. CDR3 sequence (DNA): TGTGCCAGCAGCTGGGGACACCTTAACACTGAAGCTTTCTTT. Translated: CASSWGHLNTEAFF.

This sequence joins TRBV4-1 and TRBJ2-2; 9 bases line up with TRBD1. The germline V gene encodes CDR1 MGHRA and CDR2 YSYEKL. The trim removed 5 bases at V and 1 base at J, leaving 5 bases unmatched. This CDR3 has 16 amino acids. CDR3 DNA sequence: TGCGCCAGCAGCGATATGGGACAGGGGAACACCGGGGAGCTGTTTTTT. Translated, it gives CASSDMGQGNTGELFF.

The chain has TRBV19 and TRBJ1-2; D not certain. This CDR3 contains 12 residues. The germline V and J ends were trimmed by 7 bases and 1 base, with 7 bases remaining between them. Per the germline V gene, CDR1 is LNHDA and CDR2 is SQIVND (reference sequence). This CDR3 reads CASTRGNYGYTF. CDR3 DNA sequence: TGTGCCAGTACCCGGGGTAACTATGGCTACACCTTC.

The rearrangement uses TRBV2 and TRBJ1-1; unclear D gene. Germline V CDR1 and CDR2: SNHLY, FYNNEI. Trimming took off 0 bases at V and 6 bases at J, with 8 bases between the two ends. This CDR3 region has 13 residues. In DNA, the CDR3 is TGTGCCAGCAGTGAAGCTCCTCAGTCTGAAGCTTTCTTT. The encoded protein is CASSEAPQSEAFF.

V is TRBV10-3 and J is TRBJ2-1, with D tentatively TRBD2 (5 bases). Germline V gene sequence: CDR1 ENHRY, CDR2 SYGVKD. Trimming removed 6 bases from V and 7 bases from J, with 16 bases in between. The CDR3 totals 14 residues. The CDR3 region is CAIRVDTSRNEQFF. In nucleotides, the CDR3 is TGTGCCATCAGGGTGGATACTAGTCGGAATGAGCAGTTCTTC.

The J gene is TRBJ2-5, the V gene TRBV29-1; D remains ambiguous. The CDR3 has 11 amino acids. V was trimmed by 5 bases and J by 3 bases, leaving 7 bases between them. CDR1 is SQVTM and CDR2 is ANQGSEA in the germline V gene. The CDR3 coding sequence is TGCAGCGTTTCGAGAGAAGAGACCCAGTACTTC. It is translated as CSVSREETQYF.

This clone occurred a few times. The V call is TRBV18, the J call TRBJ1-2, with 7 positions matching TRBD1. After removal of 4 bases from V and 0 bases from J, the junction contained 8 bases not matched to a gene. Germline values: CDR1 KGHSH, CDR2 LQKENI. The CDR3 sequence is 16 residues long. The CDR3: CASSLAGTAPNYGYTF. DNA of the CDR3: TGTGCCAGCTCACTCGCCGGGACAGCTCCTAACTATGGCTACACCTTC. The whole variable domain, filled in from reference TRBV18 and TRBJ1-2, reads NAGVMQNPRHLVRRRGQEARLRCSPMKGHSHVYWYRQLPEEGLKFMVYLQKENIIDESGMPKERFSAEFPKEGPSILRIQQVVRGDSAAYFCASSLAGTAPNYGYTFGSGTRLTVV.

The CDR3 DNA reads TGTGCCTGGAGTGCTGGGGGGAACACAGATACGCAGTATTTT. It yields the protein CAWSAGGNTDTQYF. The V and J genes are TRBV30 and TRBJ2-3; possible D gene TRBD2, 6 bases. The CDR3 has 14 residues. The ends were cut back, 1 base at V and 2 bases at J, with 10 bases in the middle. Germline assignment: CDR1 GTSNPN and CDR2 SVGIG (reference sequence).

The rearrangement uses TRBV4-1 and TRBJ2-2; 8 nucleotides align to TRBD2. CDR1 is MGHRA, CDR2 YSYEKL, per germline. Trimming removed 5 bases from V and 2 bases from J; junction bases left unmatched: 13. CDR3 length equals 18 residues. The CDR3 region has the DNA TGCGCCAGCAGCAGAACCCGCCCAGCGGGGGAAAACACCGGGGAGCTGTTTTTT. It specifies CASSRTRPAGENTGELFF.

The rearrangement joins TRBV5-1 to TRBJ1-5; D possibly corresponds to TRBD1 (5 bases). Trimming stripped 5 bases from V and 6 bases from J, with 18 bases between. This CDR3 is 15 amino acids long. CDR1 and CDR2 from the germline V gene are SGHRS and YFSETQ. CDR3 sequence reads: CASRLDPERGQPQHF. Here the CDR3 DNA reads TGCGCCAGCAGGCTAGACCCGGAAAGGGGTCAGCCCCAGCATTTT. Variable domain in full (rest from reference TRBV5-1 and TRBJ1-5): KAGVTQTPRYLIKTRGQQVTLSCSPISGHRSVSWYQQTPGQGLQFLFEYFSETQRNKGNFPGRFSGRQFSNSRSEMNVSTLELGDSALYLCASRLDPERGQPQHFGDGTRLSIL.

The chain carries TRBV2 and TRBJ1-2; a weak D match, TRBD1 (5 bases). This CDR3 is 13 amino acids long. Trimming removed 0 bases at V and 7 bases at J, with 9 bases between. The germline CDR1 and CDR2 sequences are SNHLY and FYNNEI. In DNA form, the CDR3 reads TGTGCCAGCAGTGAAGCTAGGGGTTTTGGCTACACCTTC. Protein sequence: CASSEARGFGYTF.

This chain uses TRBV4-2 with TRBJ1-1; 8 bases are shared with TRBD1. Germline CDR1 and CDR2: LGHNA and YNFKEQ. CDR3 length: 16 residues. Germline trimming cut 0 bases from V and 6 bases from J; bases unmatched to any gene: 9. CDR3 protein: CASSQELTGALSEAFF. Here the CDR3 DNA reads TGTGCCAGCAGCCAAGAGTTGACAGGGGCGCTCTCTGAAGCTTTCTTT.